This entry lists 12 T cell receptor beta chains sequenced from one sample in a study of blood T cell repertoires in COVID-19. Libraries were prepared by immunoSEQ multiplex PCR; TCRdb keeps only in-frame clonotypes and omits some of them. The table has roughly 150,000 clones, around four fifths seen once. Source material: peripheral blood. These receptors were collected from a woman over 75 with acute or convalescent COVID-19.

This clone was observed a handful of times. The chain employs TRBV29-1 and TRBJ2-1; TRBD2 matches at 11 bases. CDR3 length: 16 amino acids. Per germline, CDR1 SQVTM and CDR2 ANQGSEA. Losses at the gene ends were 4 bases for V and 5 bases for J; bases not matched to a gene: 10. CDR3 loop: CSVVLAGGLQHNEQFF. As DNA, the CDR3 is TGCAGCGTTGTCCTAGCGGGGGGTCTCCAGCACAATGAGCAGTTCTTC.

This chain uses TRBV2 with TRBJ1-3; TRBD1 is a possible D gene (5 bases). Trimming shortened V by 7 bases and J by 0 bases, and 13 bases separated the two germline ends. Germline CDR1 reads SNHLY; CDR2 reads FYNNEI. The length of the CDR3 is 15 residues. This CDR3 reads CASTGGVPSGNTIYF. CDR3 sequence (DNA): TGTGCCAGCACGGGGGGGGTCCCCTCTGGAAACACCATATATTTT.

The V gene is TRBV7-9, the J gene TRBJ2-7, with unresolved D. V lost 0 bases and J 4 bases, leaving 25 bases between the germline ends. The CDR3 spans 19 residues. CDR1 SEHNR and CDR2 FQNEAQ come from the germline V gene (reference sequence). In nucleotides, the CDR3 is TGTGCCAGCAGCTTAGCGTTGGGCAGTGGTCTATTGGCGCTATACGAGCAGTACTTC. It specifies CASSLALGSGLLALYEQYF.

The chain links TRBV4-3 to TRBJ1-1; 11 nucleotides match TRBD1. The CDR3 extends over 17 amino acids. J gave up 1 base and V 0 bases, and 4 bases lay outside the gene matches. Germline-derived CDR1 and CDR2 are LGHNA and YSLEER. CDR3: CASSQDSGTGGNTEAFF. The CDR3 bases are TGCGCCAGCAGCCAAGACAGTGGGACAGGGGGGAACACTGAAGCTTTCTTT.

In this sample, this clone turned up once. V and J are TRBV7-6 and TRBJ2-5, with a possible D match to TRBD2 (6 bases). The CDR3 is made up of 15 amino acids. Per germline, CDR1 SGHVS and CDR2 FNYEAQ. V was trimmed by 4 bases and J by 0 bases, leaving 12 bases between them. DNA of the CDR3: TGTGCCAGCAGCTCGCCCGGGGGTAACCAAGAGACCCAGTACTTC. Residues: CASSSPGGNQETQYF.

This chain uses TRBV6-5 with TRBJ2-1; 12 bases are shared with TRBD2. The germline V gene encodes CDR1 MNHEY and CDR2 SVGAGI. The CDR3 is 14 amino acids. After removal of 7 bases from V and 5 bases from J, the junction contained 3 bases not matched to a gene. CDR3: CASIASGRDNEQFF. The CDR3 DNA reads as TGTGCCAGCATCGCTAGCGGGAGGGACAATGAGCAGTTCTTC.

This rearrangement joins TRBV13 to TRBJ1-4, with 8 bases matching TRBD1. From germline, CDR1 is PRHDT and CDR2 FYEKMQ (reference sequence). The ends lost 6 bases at V and 2 bases at J; junction bases unmatched: 5. This CDR3 spans 15 amino acids. The CDR3 DNA sequence: TGTGCCAGCAGGCCAGGGGGCGGGACTAATGAAAAACTGTTTTTT. Its protein product is CASRPGGGTNEKLFF. Filled out from reference TRBV13 and TRBJ1-4, the complete variable domain reads AAGVIQSPRHLIKEKRETATLKCYPIPRHDTVYWYQQGPGQDPQFLISFYEKMQSDKGSIPDRFSAQQFSDYHSELNMSSLELGDSALYFCASRPGGGTNEKLFFGSGTQLSVL.

The V and J genes are TRBV15 and TRBJ2-6, with D possibly TRBD1 on 6 matching bases. This CDR3 region has 20 residues. The ends were cut back, 4 bases at V and 1 base at J, with 23 bases in the middle. The V gene's germline CDR1 is LNHNV and CDR2 YYDKDF (reference sequence). The CDR3: CATSTLSRQVPSSGANVLTF. The CDR3 bases are TGTGCCACCAGCACCTTATCAAGACAGGTTCCTTCTTCTGGGGCCAACGTCCTGACTTTC. The variable domain in full, completed from reference TRBV15 and TRBJ2-6, reads DAMVIQNPRYQVTQFGKPVTLSCSQTLNHNVMYWYQQKSSQAPKLLFHYYDKDFNNEADTPDNFQSRRPNTSFCFLDIRSPGLGDTAMYLCATSTLSRQVPSSGANVLTFGAGSRLTVL.

The chain combines TRBV3-1 (or the pseudogene TRBV3-2) with TRBJ1-6; D unresolved. Trimming removed 4 bases at V and 15 bases at J, with 13 bases between. CDR1 and CDR2 (germline): LGHDT, YNNKEL (reference sequence). The CDR3 extends over 12 amino acids. The CDR3 DNA follows: TGTGCCAGCAGCCTCGATAACCGGGTCCTCCACTTT. This sequence encodes CASSLDNRVLHF.

This chain joins TRBV5-6 and TRBJ2-1; D is uncertain. V was pared by 4 bases and J by 10 bases, with 15 bases between. The CDR3 sequence is 13 residues long. Germline lookup yields CDR1 SGHDT and CDR2 YYEEEE. The CDR3 protein is CASSPTKTWEQFF. The CDR3 DNA reads as TGTGCCAGCAGCCCCACAAAAACGTGGGAGCAGTTCTTC.

This chain joins TRBV27 and TRBJ2-3; no clear D gene. The CDR3 is 14 residues long. V dropped 0 bases and J dropped 1 base, with 5 bases sitting between them. Germline lookup yields CDR1 MNHEY and CDR2 SMNVEV (reference sequence). CDR3 DNA: TGTGCCAGCAGTTTATCGGCGGGCACAGATACGCAGTATTTT. It is translated as CASSLSAGTDTQYF.

This clone has only a few counts. This sequence joins TRBV28 and TRBJ1-3; unclear D gene. The length of the CDR3 is 12 residues. The ends were cut back, 5 bases at V and 3 bases at J, with 5 bases in the middle. Germline-derived CDR1 and CDR2 are MDHEN and SYDVKM. The CDR3 nucleotides are TGTGCCAGCAGTCCCAGTGGAAACACCATATATTTT. Its protein product is CASSPSGNTIYF.